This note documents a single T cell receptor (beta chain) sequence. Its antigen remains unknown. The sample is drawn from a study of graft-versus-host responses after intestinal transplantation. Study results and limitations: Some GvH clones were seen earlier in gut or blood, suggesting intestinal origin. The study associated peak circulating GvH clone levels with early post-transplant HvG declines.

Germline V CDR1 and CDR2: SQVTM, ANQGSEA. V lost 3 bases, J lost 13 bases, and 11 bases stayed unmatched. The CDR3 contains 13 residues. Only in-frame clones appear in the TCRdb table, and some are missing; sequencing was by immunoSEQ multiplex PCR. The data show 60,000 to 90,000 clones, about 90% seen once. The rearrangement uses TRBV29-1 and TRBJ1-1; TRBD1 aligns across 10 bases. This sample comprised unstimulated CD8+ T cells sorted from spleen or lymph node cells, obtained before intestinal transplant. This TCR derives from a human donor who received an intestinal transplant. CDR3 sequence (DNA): TGCAGCGTTGACCACCCCCCGGGACAGGGGCTTTTCTTT. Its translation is CSVDHPPGQGLFF.